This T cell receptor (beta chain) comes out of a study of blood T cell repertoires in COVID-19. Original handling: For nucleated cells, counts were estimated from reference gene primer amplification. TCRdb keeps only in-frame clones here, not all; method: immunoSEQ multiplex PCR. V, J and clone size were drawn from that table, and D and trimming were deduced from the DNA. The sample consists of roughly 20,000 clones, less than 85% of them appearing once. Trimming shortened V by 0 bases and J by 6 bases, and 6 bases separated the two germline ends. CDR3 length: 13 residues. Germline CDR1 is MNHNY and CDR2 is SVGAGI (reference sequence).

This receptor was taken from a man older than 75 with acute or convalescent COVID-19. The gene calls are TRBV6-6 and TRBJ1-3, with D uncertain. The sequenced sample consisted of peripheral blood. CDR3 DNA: TGTGCCAGCAGTTACTCGAGCGTAAACACCATATATTTT. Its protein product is CASSYSSVNTIYF.